Presented here are 28 T cell receptor beta chains from one specimen sequenced in a study of beta chain features in type 1 diabetes. Expressed TCRB transcripts were sequenced after all isolated RNA was converted to cDNA. Clones were sequenced by immunoSEQ multiplex PCR, and TCRdb holds only the in-frame ones, with some missing. The repertoire includes hundreds of thousands of clones, about 30% of them detected once, and roughly 0.066% sits in the top ten. The source material was naive CD4+ T cells from blood. The receptors shown here come from a young man in good health.

V gene TRBV5-1 combines with J gene TRBJ2-5; D might be TRBD2 (6 bases). The germline V gene has CDR1 SGHRS and CDR2 YFSETQ. Trimming pared 7 bases from V and 4 bases from J, leaving 17 bases between. CDR3 length: 14 residues. For the CDR3, the DNA is TGCGCCAGCGGCAAAGGGTGGGGAGGAGAGACCCAGTACTTC. It codes for CASGKGWGGETQYF.

The V call is TRBV13, the J call TRBJ2-7; tentative D call: TRBD2 (5 bases). Germline CDR1 PRHDT, CDR2 FYEKMQ (reference sequence). Trimming removed 4 bases at V and 2 bases at J, with 9 bases between. This CDR3 has 13 residues. CDR3 bases: TGTGCCAGCAGCTATACGGGGACCTACGAGCAGTACTTC. Translating gives CASSYTGTYEQYF.

Points on this clone: The sample carries other DNA sequences with the same CDR3. This CDR3 is CASSFRTGYNEQFF. As DNA, the CDR3 is TGTGCCAGCAGCTTTAGGACAGGGTACAATGAGCAGTTCTTC. The chain joins TRBV7-2 to TRBJ2-1, with TRBD1 matching 8 bases. Germline V gene lookup returns CDR1 SGHTA and CDR2 FQGNSA. The CDR3 is 14 residues long. V was clipped by 3 bases and J by 4 bases; unmatched bases: 2.

This sequence joins TRBV30 and TRBJ2-3, with D unresolved. CDR1 GTSNPN and CDR2 SVGIG come from the germline V gene (reference sequence). The CDR3 contains 13 residues. V gave up 5 bases and J gave up 6 bases, with 15 bases separating them. The CDR3 DNA sequence: TGTGCCTGGTCCCGCCTGGATAGGGATACGCAGTATTTT. It yields the protein CAWSRLDRDTQYF.

The chain couples TRBV15 to TRBJ2-1, with 13 bases matching TRBD2. V shed 0 bases, J shed 10 bases, and the junction held 9 bases outside the gene matches. The germline V gene has CDR1 LNHNV and CDR2 YYDKDF (reference sequence). This CDR3 region has 17 residues. Here the CDR3 reads CATSRDPGLAGAPEQFF. CDR3 sequence (DNA): TGTGCCACCAGCAGAGATCCCGGACTAGCGGGAGCCCCGGAGCAGTTCTTC.

This clone was seen once. V usage is TRBV30 and J usage is TRBJ1-2, with 8 nucleotides matching TRBD1. V lost 3 bases to trimming and J lost 5 bases; unmatched junction nucleotides: 5. Looked up from germline, CDR1 is GTSNPN and CDR2 is SVGIG (reference sequence). The CDR3 length is 13 residues. CDR3 sequence reads: CAWSRTGKYGYTF. Here the CDR3 DNA reads TGTGCCTGGAGCAGGACAGGGAAATATGGCTACACCTTC.

This clone was seen a handful of times. The J gene is TRBJ2-7, the V gene TRBV30, with 9 positions matching TRBD1. This CDR3 is built from 14 residues. Germline assignment: CDR1 GTSNPN and CDR2 SVGIG (reference sequence). J was trimmed by 3 bases and V by 2 bases; bases with no gene match: 5. The CDR3 coding sequence is TGTGCCTGGAGTCGACAGGGGGTGGACTACGAGCAGTACTTC. It is translated as CAWSRQGVDYEQYF.

The chain joins TRBV11-1 to TRBJ2-3; TRBD2 aligns across 12 bases. There are 16 residues in the CDR3. Germline V gene data show CDR1 as SGHAT and CDR2 as FQDESV (reference sequence). The V and J ends lost 4 bases and 6 bases, in that order; junction bases with no gene match: 8. The CDR3 DNA follows: TGTGCCAGCAGCTGGGAACTAGCGGGAGGCCTGGATACGCAGTATTTT. This codes for CASSWELAGGLDTQYF.

The chain links TRBV4-3 to TRBJ2-7; no clear D. Germline CDR1 is LGHNA and CDR2 is YSLEER. This CDR3 contains 16 residues. The germline V and J ends were trimmed by 1 base and 3 bases, with 16 bases remaining between them. As DNA, the CDR3 is TGCGCCAGCAGCCAAGCAATCGTCTCCATGGGCTACGAGCAGTACTTC. Protein sequence: CASSQAIVSMGYEQYF.

This clone appeared a single time. The V and J genes are TRBV18 and TRBJ2-2, with 8 bases matching TRBD1. Germline values: CDR1 KGHSH, CDR2 LQKENI. The CDR3 is 17 amino acids. With 4 bases clipped from V and 0 bases from J, the junction kept 7 bases outside the gene matches. Written as DNA, the CDR3 is TGTGCCAGCTCACAAGGGACAGGCGCCTCGAACACCGGGGAGCTGTTTTTT. It yields the protein CASSQGTGASNTGELFF.

The CDR3 DNA follows: TGTGCCTGGAGCGGCCGTTTACGGTCCTACGAGCAGTACTTC. It is translated as CAWSGRLRSYEQYF. The rearrangement uses TRBV30 and TRBJ2-7, with no clear D. CDR1 and CDR2 (germline): GTSNPN, SVGIG (reference sequence). CDR3 length equals 14 residues. The V end was cut by 3 bases, the J end by 1 base, with 13 bases between.

This clone was seen a single time. This chain connects TRBV28 to TRBJ1-1; 9 bases fit TRBD1. V trimming: 6 bases; J trimming: 1 base; junction bases outside the gene matches: 0. CDR3 length equals 13 residues. Per the germline V gene, CDR1 is MDHEN and CDR2 is SYDVKM. CDR3 in amino acids: CASRGQGNTEAFF. DNA for the CDR3: TGTGCCAGCAGGGGACAGGGGAACACTGAAGCTTTCTTT.

This rearrangement joins TRBV7-2 to TRBJ2-5; TRBD2 aligns across 12 bases. Germline CDR1 SGHTA, CDR2 FQGNSA. The CDR3 loop spans 16 amino acids. J gave up 4 bases and V 1 base, and 4 bases lay outside the gene matches. The CDR3 reads CASSLVLAGGTETQYF. The DNA of the CDR3 is TGTGCCAGCAGCTTAGTGCTAGCGGGGGGGACAGAGACCCAGTACTTC. The variable domain in full, completed from reference TRBV7-2 and TRBJ2-5, reads GAGVSQSPSNKVTEKGKDVELRCDPISGHTALYWYRQSLGQGLEFLIYFQGNSAPDKSGLPSDRFSAERTGGSVSTLTIQRTQQEDSAVYLCASSLVLAGGTETQYFGPGTRLLVL.

This clone was seen a few times. The chain combines TRBV7-9 with TRBJ2-4, with 7 bases lining up with TRBD1. Looked up from germline, CDR1 is SEHNR and CDR2 is FQNEAQ (reference sequence). J lost 0 bases, V lost 5 bases, and 4 bases had no gene match. The CDR3 spans 15 residues. CDR3 DNA: TGTGCCAGCAGCCGGACAGGTTTAGCCAAAAACATTCAGTACTTC. This sequence encodes CASSRTGLAKNIQYF.

This chain links TRBV10-3 with TRBJ2-3; TRBD1 agrees at 9 bases. The CDR3 totals 14 residues. The trim removed 4 bases at V and 9 bases at J, leaving 8 bases unmatched. Germline CDR1 is ENHRY and CDR2 is SYGVKD. DNA of the CDR3: TGTGCCATCAGTGTGCTAACAGGGGGCGACACGCAGTATTTT. Encoded protein: CAISVLTGGDTQYF.

This clone was observed a few times. V is TRBV18 and J is TRBJ2-7; D may be TRBD1 (5 bases). The CDR3 extends over 14 amino acids. V lost 1 base and J 5 bases, leaving 12 bases between the germline ends. The germline V gene encodes CDR1 KGHSH and CDR2 LQKENI. The CDR3 coding sequence is TGTGCCAGCTCACCACTCGCAGGGATCGACGAGCAGTACTTC. Residues: CASSPLAGIDEQYF. Full variable domain (outside the CDR3, taken from reference TRBV18 and TRBJ2-7): NAGVMQNPRHLVRRRGQEARLRCSPMKGHSHVYWYRQLPEEGLKFMVYLQKENIIDESGMPKERFSAEFPKEGPSILRIQQVVRGDSAAYFCASSPLAGIDEQYFGPGTRLTVT.

The V and J genes are TRBV7-9 and TRBJ1-4, with a possible D match to TRBD1 (6 bases). The V end was cut by 1 base, the J end by 7 bases, with 25 bases between. Germline V gives CDR1 SEHNR, CDR2 FQNEAQ (reference sequence). This CDR3 region has 19 residues. The CDR3 nucleotides read TGTGCCAGCAGCTTAGTAACCGGTCTTTCCCACCGGGACACTGAAAAACTGTTTTTT. Translated, it gives CASSLVTGLSHRDTEKLFF. The whole variable domain, filled in from reference TRBV7-9 and TRBJ1-4, reads DTGVSQNPRHKITKRGQNVTFRCDPISEHNRLYWYRQTLGQGPEFLTYFQNEAQLEKSRLLSDRFSAERPKGSFSTLEIQRTEQGDSAMYLCASSLVTGLSHRDTEKLFFGSGTQLSVL.

Notes on this clone: Other DNA sequences in this specimen translate into the identical CDR3. The genes are TRBV30 and TRBJ1-5; D might be TRBD1 (6 bases). Germline CDR1 and CDR2: GTSNPN and SVGIG (reference sequence). The germline V and J ends were trimmed by 2 bases and 4 bases, with 9 bases remaining between them. The CDR3 covers 13 residues. The DNA for the CDR3 is TGTGCCTGGAGTTTACAGGGTAATCAGCCCCAGCATTTT. It translates to CAWSLQGNQPQHF.

The gene calls are TRBV28 and TRBJ2-7, with no clear D. Trimming took off 5 bases at V and 9 bases at J, with 14 bases between the two ends. Germline CDR1 MDHEN, CDR2 SYDVKM. The length of the CDR3 is 12 residues. CDR3 protein: CASSAVGYGQYF. In DNA, the CDR3 is TGTGCCAGCAGTGCCGTGGGGTATGGGCAGTACTTC.

The CDR3 reads CAWSVLGSQQYF. The CDR3 nucleotides read TGTGCCTGGAGTGTTCTCGGGAGTCAGCAGTACTTC. The rearrangement joins TRBV30 to TRBJ2-7; a possible D gene is TRBD2 (6 bases). The germline V gene has CDR1 GTSNPN and CDR2 SVGIG (reference sequence). The length of the CDR3 is 12 residues. The germline V and J ends were trimmed by 0 bases and 8 bases, with 11 bases remaining between them.

In its sample, this clone was seen a few times. The chain employs TRBV5-1 and TRBJ2-1, with 10 bases identical to TRBD2. This CDR3 has 16 residues. The J segment lost 3 bases and the V segment lost 3 bases, leaving 6 bases of the junction unmatched. Germline CDR1 reads SGHRS; CDR2 reads YFSETQ. CDR3 sequence: CASSSLLAGNYNEQFF. The CDR3 bases are TGCGCCAGCAGCTCCTTACTAGCGGGAAACTACAATGAGCAGTTCTTC.

This chain connects TRBV6-5 to TRBJ2-5; 7 nucleotides line up with TRBD2. The CDR3 runs 14 residues. Per the germline V gene, CDR1 is MNHEY and CDR2 is SVGAGI. The ends lost 4 bases at V and 3 bases at J; junction bases unmatched: 5. The CDR3 loop is CASSSPGLKETQYF. CDR3 DNA sequence: TGTGCCAGCAGTTCCCCGGGACTAAAAGAGACCCAGTACTTC.

This clone was counted a few times. The rearrangement uses TRBV29-1 and TRBJ2-1, with 11 bases that match TRBD2. Germline V gene sequence: CDR1 SQVTM, CDR2 ANQGSEA. V gave up 5 bases and J gave up 3 bases; unmatched junction bases: 15. The CDR3 length is 18 residues. The CDR3 DNA follows: TGCAGCGTTCGCCCTCGGGGTAGCGGGAGGGACGGCTACAATGAGCAGTTCTTC. It encodes CSVRPRGSGRDGYNEQFF.

This clone was detected only a few times. The rearrangement links TRBV6-5 to TRBJ2-3, with unresolved D. Germline values: CDR1 MNHEY, CDR2 SVGAGI. This CDR3 spans 14 amino acids. The ends were cut back, 3 bases at V and 1 base at J, with 8 bases in the middle. Written as DNA, the CDR3 is TGTGCCAGCAGTTATGAGCACGGCACAGATACGCAGTATTTT. Translating it yields CASSYEHGTDTQYF.

This clone was seen a few times. This chain uses TRBV10-3 with TRBJ1-1, with 8 bases matching TRBD1. J gave up 0 bases and V 10 bases, and 4 bases lay outside the gene matches. CDR1 ENHRY and CDR2 SYGVKD come from the germline V gene. The CDR3 runs 13 residues. CDR3 sequence: CATRTGLNTEAFF. The CDR3 region has the DNA TGTGCCACACGGACAGGGCTGAACACTGAAGCTTTCTTT.

This clone appeared a few times. The J gene is TRBJ1-2, the V gene TRBV7-2, with 8 bases that match TRBD1. V lost 1 base and J lost 7; bases outside the gene matches: 11. The germline CDR1 and CDR2 sequences are SGHTA and FQGNSA. There are 16 residues in the CDR3. This CDR3 reads CASSLEPGQESAGYTF. CDR3 DNA sequence: TGTGCCAGCAGCTTAGAACCGGGACAGGAGTCAGCTGGCTACACCTTC.

This clone has more than one count but fewer than ten. The V and J genes are TRBV13 and TRBJ2-1; no definite D call. V was clipped by 1 base and J by 10 bases, with 11 bases between them. The CDR3 consists of 13 residues. Germline V gene lookup returns CDR1 PRHDT and CDR2 FYEKMQ (reference sequence). CDR3 sequence reads: CASSLDRAEEQFF. The CDR3 DNA sequence: TGTGCCAGCAGCTTAGATAGGGCTGAAGAGCAGTTCTTC.

In this sample, this clone turned up a few times. The V and J genes are TRBV30 and TRBJ2-3; 8 nucleotides agree with TRBD2. V gave up 0 bases and J gave up 2 bases; unmatched junction bases: 7. The CDR3 sequence is 16 residues long. In germline, CDR1 is GTSNPN, CDR2 SVGIG (reference sequence). The CDR3 here is CAWSVRLAGATDTQYF. Written as DNA, the CDR3 is TGTGCCTGGAGTGTACGGCTAGCGGGCGCCACAGATACGCAGTATTTT.